Listed below are T cell receptor beta chains from one sample, sequenced in a study of T-cell reconstitution after alpha-beta-depleted transplantation in children. One entry per CDR3 protein results from TCRdb running MiXCR on the PCR reads. Here the sample spans 450,000 to 600,000 distinct CDR3 sequences, 8% to 11% being singletons. Specimen: PBMCs, collected before TCRalphabeta/CD19-depleted stem cell transplant. These receptors were obtained from a child aged 2-15 years with inherited bone marrow failure, due to receive a stem cell transplant. The CDR3 runs from the conserved cysteine through the conserved F or W. The D gene is left open where the match is weak. A clone size is listed for some rows: how often the clone was seen (once, few, many), or a class if it is expanded.

d_gene	v_gene	abundance	j_gene	CDR3aa	CDR3nt
-	TRBV24-1	once	TRBJ2-2	CATSDPTEGSGELFF	TGTGCCACCAGTGACCCAACGGAGGGGTCCGGGGAGCTGTTTTTT
-	TRBV29-1	few	TRBJ1-1	CSVEGRANTEAFF	TGCAGCGTTGAAGGCAGGGCCAACACTGAAGCTTTCTTT
TRBD2	TRBV11-1	few	TRBJ2-7	CASSPRTRAGGSSYEQYF	TGTGCCAGCAGCCCCCGGACTAGAGCGGGAGGGTCGTCCTACGAGCAGTACTTC
-	TRBV12-3/TRBV12-4	few	TRBJ1-2	CASSLTSLYGYTF	TGTGCCAGCAGTTTAACAAGTTTATATGGCTACACCTTC
TRBD2	TRBV19	-	TRBJ2-1	CASSISSGGSYNEQFF	TGTGCCAGTAGTATATCTAGCGGAGGCTCCTACAATGAGCAGTTCTTC
TRBD1	TRBV27	-	TRBJ2-7	CASSYTGTGGSYEQYF	TGTGCCAGCAGCTATACCGGGACAGGGGGGTCCTACGAGCAGTACTTC
-	TRBV20-1	-	TRBJ1-4	CSARDTATNEKLFF	TGCAGTGCTAGAGATACCGCAACTAATGAAAAACTGTTTTTT
TRBD2	TRBV28	few	TRBJ2-1	CASSSLAGGLNDNEQFF	TGTGCCAGCAGTTCGCTAGCGGGAGGTCTAAATGACAATGAGCAGTTCTTC
-	TRBV7-8	-	TRBJ2-7	CASSLAYRDTSGYEQYF	TGTGCCAGCAGCTTAGCGTACCGGGACACCAGCGGGTACGAGCAGTACTTC
TRBD1	TRBV5-6	-	TRBJ1-2	CASSFRQGGNYGYTF	TGTGCCAGCAGCTTTCGACAGGGGGGAAACTATGGCTACACCTTC
-	TRBV7-2	-	TRBJ1-2	CASSFSAPYGYTF	TGTGCCAGCAGCTTCAGCGCACCCTATGGCTACACCTTC
-	TRBV19	-	TRBJ2-3	CASSIHTDTQYF	TGTGCCAGTAGTATCCATACAGATACGCAGTATTTT
-	TRBV27	many	TRBJ2-1	CASSLSGRYEQFF	TGTGCCAGCAGTTTATCAGGTAGATATGAGCAGTTCTTC
TRBD1	TRBV20-1	many	TRBJ1-1	CSATGTGYAFF	TGCAGTGCGACCGGGACAGGGTATGCTTTCTTT
-	TRBV19	many	TRBJ2-3	CASSIDLEGDTQYF	TGTGCCAGTAGTATAGATCTTGAGGGAGATACGCAGTATTTT
TRBD2	TRBV7-6	many	TRBJ2-6	CASSWAGLNSGANVLTF	TGTGCCAGCAGCTGGGCGGGACTAAACTCTGGGGCCAACGTCCTGACTTTC
TRBD2	TRBV4-2	-	TRBJ2-7	CASSQVSGTDYEQYF	TGTGCCAGCAGCCAAGTTAGCGGGACCGATTACGAGCAGTACTTC
-	TRBV29-1	-	TRBJ2-4	CSVPAGDNIQYF	TGCAGCGTTCCGGCAGGAGATAACATTCAGTACTTC
TRBD2	TRBV7-6	many	TRBJ2-1	CASSPMTGTSGEQFF	TGTGCCAGCAGCCCTATGACCGGGACTAGCGGCGAGCAGTTCTTC
-	TRBV20-1	many	TRBJ1-1	CSAENAGALNTEAFF	TGCAGTGCTGAGAACGCAGGGGCGTTGAACACTGAAGCTTTCTTT
-	TRBV20-1	many	TRBJ2-1	CSARQGIYNEQFF	TGCAGTGCTAGACAGGGAATTTACAATGAGCAGTTCTTC
TRBD2	TRBV7-2	few	TRBJ2-7	CASSPLAGVTGEQYF	TGTGCCAGCAGCCCACTAGCGGGAGTGACCGGAGAGCAGTACTTC
-	TRBV4-1	many	TRBJ2-7	CASSQDTAYEQYF	TGCGCCAGCAGCCAAGATACGGCCTACGAGCAGTACTTC
TRBD2	TRBV5-1	many	TRBJ2-1	CASSSGGLASYNEQFF	TGCGCCAGCAGCTCAGGGGGACTAGCCTCCTACAATGAGCAGTTCTTC
-	TRBV12-3/TRBV12-4	-	TRBJ1-1	CASIFSQGNAEAFF	TGTGCCAGCATTTTCTCCCAGGGGAACGCTGAAGCTTTCTTT
-	TRBV29-1	many	TRBJ2-5	CSASGQSATQYF	TGCAGCGCCTCTGGCCAGAGCGCGACCCAGTACTTC